This T cell receptor (beta chain) was documented in a study of shared clonotypes between healthy human individuals. Overall study findings and caveats: Roughly 5% of naive CD4 clonotypes were shared across a few donors. Naive subsets typically showed greater estimated richness than memory subsets. Deeper or shallower sequencing was expected to change how clonotypes are shared among donors.

The CDR3 loop spans 13 amino acids. Germline CDR1 reads WSHSY; CDR2 reads SAAADI. Trimming removed 0 bases at V and 6 bases at J, with 9 bases between. Negatively enriched CD4+ T cells were divided by CD45RA into naive and memory. Libraries were prepared by immunoSEQ multiplex PCR; TCRdb keeps only in-frame clonotypes and omits some of them. The sample has over a million clones; around 75% are singletons. Note on this clone: Its antigen is still unknown.

The rearrangement links TRBV10-2 to TRBJ2-7; D is ambiguous. This TCR came from a young man in good health. Sequenced sample: memory CD4+ T cells sorted from blood. As to subset: CD45RA-negative fraction. The CDR3 coding sequence is TGCGCCAGCAGTGAGTCGGTGTGGCCCGAGCAGTACTTC. Protein: CASSESVWPEQYF.